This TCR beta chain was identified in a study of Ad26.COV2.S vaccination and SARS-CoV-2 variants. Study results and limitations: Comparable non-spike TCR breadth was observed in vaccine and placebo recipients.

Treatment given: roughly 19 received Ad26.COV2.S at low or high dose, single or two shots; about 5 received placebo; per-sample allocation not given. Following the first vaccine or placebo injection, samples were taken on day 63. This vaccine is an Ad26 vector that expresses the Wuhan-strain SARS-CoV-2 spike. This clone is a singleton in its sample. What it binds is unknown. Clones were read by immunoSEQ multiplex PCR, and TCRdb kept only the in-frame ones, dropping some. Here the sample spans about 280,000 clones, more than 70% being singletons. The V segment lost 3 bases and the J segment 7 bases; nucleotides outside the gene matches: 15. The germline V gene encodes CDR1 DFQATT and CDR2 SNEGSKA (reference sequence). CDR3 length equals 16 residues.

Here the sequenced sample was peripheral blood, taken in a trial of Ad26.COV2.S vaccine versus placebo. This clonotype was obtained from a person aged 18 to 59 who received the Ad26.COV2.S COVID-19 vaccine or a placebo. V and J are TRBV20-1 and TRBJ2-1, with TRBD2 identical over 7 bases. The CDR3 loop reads CSASRTAGDLFNEQFF. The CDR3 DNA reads TGCAGTGCTAGTCGGACGGCGGGAGATCTCTTTAATGAGCAGTTCTTC.